This is a list of T cell receptor beta chains from one sample in a study of a mutant IDH1 vaccine in newly diagnosed glioma. Data came from immunoSEQ multiplex PCR; TCRdb stores just in-frame clones and leaves some out. The data show about 88,000 clones, with roughly four fifths seen just once and 5.3% held by the top ten. The sample here was PBMCs, taken from a glioma patient treated with radiotherapy, temozolomide or both. The receptors were gathered from a man aged 35-49 years with glioma. Some clones in this sample may be carry-over from other donors' samples. CDR3s include the opening cysteine and the closing phenylalanine or tryptophan. A D gene is named only where the DNA matches it firmly. Only some rows state a clone size, as once, few, many or a class for expanded clones.

>TRBV6-1|TRBJ2-6|few|TRBD1
CASSRGQGANVLTF
TGTGCCAGCAGCAGGGGGCAAGGGGCCAACGTCCTGACTTTC
>TRBV7-3|TRBJ1-2|.|.
CASSLGGDYGYTF
TGTGCCAGCAGCTTAGGGGGCGACTATGGCTACACCTTC
>TRBV11-2|TRBJ2-3|.|.
CASSRGLGAYTDTQYF
TGTGCCAGCAGTAGGGGGTTGGGAGCCTACACAGATACGCAGTATTTT
>TRBV29-1|TRBJ2-5|.|.
CSAGPGVRETQYF
TGCAGCGCCGGACCAGGGGTACGGGAGACCCAGTACTTC
>TRBV7-6|TRBJ2-7|.|TRBD1
CASSSGTGNYEQYF
TGTGCCAGCAGCTCTGGGACAGGGAACTACGAGCAGTACTTC
>TRBV5-1|TRBJ2-3|.|.
CASSLIMTDTQYF
TGCGCCAGCAGCTTGATAATGACGGATACGCAGTATTTT
>TRBV13|TRBJ1-5|.|.
CASSLGDSNQPQHF
TGTGCCAGCAGCTTAGGGGATAGCAATCAGCCCCAGCATTTT
>TRBV7-6|TRBJ2-6|.|.
CASSLVLGSGANVLTF
TGTGCCAGCAGCTTAGTATTGGGGAGTGGGGCCAACGTCCTGACTTTC
>TRBV27|TRBJ1-1|.|.
CASSSLGWTNTEAFF
TGTGCCAGCAGCTCTCTTGGCTGGACGAACACTGAAGCTTTCTTT
>TRBV4-2|TRBJ1-1|.|TRBD1
CASSQVGQGGTEAFF
TGTGCCAGCAGCCAAGTGGGACAGGGGGGGACTGAAGCTTTCTTT
>TRBV5-1|TRBJ2-7|.|TRBD1
CASSSGQGREQYF
TGCGCCAGCAGCTCAGGACAGGGCAGGGAGCAGTACTTC
>TRBV5-6|TRBJ2-3|.|.
CASSLGFGASDTQYF
TGTGCCAGCAGCTTGGGATTTGGGGCTTCAGATACGCAGTATTTT
>TRBV6-5|TRBJ1-1|few|.
CASRSRDTEAFF
TGTGCCAGCAGATCCAGGGACACTGAAGCTTTCTTT
>TRBV2|TRBJ1-2|many|TRBD1
CASTPGTGISGYTF
TGTGCCAGCACCCCAGGGACAGGGATTTCTGGCTACACCTTC
>TRBV7-9|TRBJ1-4|.|TRBD1
CASSAWTGDEKLFF
TGTGCCAGCAGCGCCTGGACAGGGGATGAAAAACTGTTTTTT
>TRBV4-2|TRBJ2-2|.|.
CASSQESVTGELFF
TGTGCCAGCAGCCAAGAAAGTGTCACCGGGGAGCTGTTTTTT
>TRBV6-5|TRBJ2-6|.|.
CASSLRGSGANVLTF
TGTGCCAGCAGTCTCAGGGGCTCCGGGGCCAACGTCCTGACTTTC
>TRBV2|TRBJ2-7|.|TRBD2
CASSGTSELYEQYF
TGTGCCAGCAGTGGGACTAGCGAGTTATACGAGCAGTACTTC
>TRBV29-1|TRBJ1-1|.|.
CSVAATNTEAFF
TGCAGCGTTGCGGCAACGAACACTGAAGCTTTCTTT
>TRBV4-2|TRBJ2-5|.|TRBD2
CASSQAGLAGETQYF
TGTGCCAGCAGCCAAGCGGGACTAGCGGGGGAGACCCAGTACTTC
>TRBV4-2|TRBJ2-6|.|.
CASSPEVVGANVLTF
TGTGCCAGCAGCCCAGAAGTGGTTGGGGCCAACGTCCTGACTTTC
>TRBV7-8|TRBJ1-2|once|.
CASSLAIGAGGLANYGYTF
TGTGCCAGCAGCTTAGCGATAGGGGCGGGGGGGCTTGCTAACTATGGCTACACCTTC
>TRBV6-5|TRBJ2-7|.|.
CASSYSYSPLEQYF
TGTGCCAGCAGTTACTCGTACTCACCTCTCGAGCAGTACTTC
>TRBV30|TRBJ1-1|.|.
CAWSRGRGTEAFF
TGTGCCTGGAGCCGGGGGCGAGGGACTGAAGCTTTCTTT
>TRBV5-6|TRBJ2-7|.|.
CASSWDGSSYEQYF
TGTGCCAGCAGCTGGGACGGAAGCTCCTACGAGCAGTACTTC
>TRBV14|TRBJ2-1|.|TRBD2
CASSRRLAGFDNEQFF
TGTGCCAGCAGCCGACGACTAGCGGGATTCGACAATGAGCAGTTCTTC
>TRBV29-1|TRBJ2-7|.|.
CSVEVAGIYEQYF
TGCAGCGTTGAAGTGGCGGGGATCTACGAGCAGTACTTC
>TRBV6-5|TRBJ1-5|.|.
CASSPQGIGHQPQHF
TGTGCCAGCAGTCCTCAGGGAATCGGGCATCAGCCCCAGCATTTT
>TRBV6-1|TRBJ1-1|few|TRBD1
CASSEYDRDTEAFF
TGTGCCAGCAGTGAATACGACAGGGACACTGAAGCTTTCTTT
>TRBV4-1|TRBJ1-6|.|.
CASSQGGAGGSPLHF
TGCGCCAGCAGCCAAGGGGGGGCCGGCGGTTCACCCCTCCACTTT